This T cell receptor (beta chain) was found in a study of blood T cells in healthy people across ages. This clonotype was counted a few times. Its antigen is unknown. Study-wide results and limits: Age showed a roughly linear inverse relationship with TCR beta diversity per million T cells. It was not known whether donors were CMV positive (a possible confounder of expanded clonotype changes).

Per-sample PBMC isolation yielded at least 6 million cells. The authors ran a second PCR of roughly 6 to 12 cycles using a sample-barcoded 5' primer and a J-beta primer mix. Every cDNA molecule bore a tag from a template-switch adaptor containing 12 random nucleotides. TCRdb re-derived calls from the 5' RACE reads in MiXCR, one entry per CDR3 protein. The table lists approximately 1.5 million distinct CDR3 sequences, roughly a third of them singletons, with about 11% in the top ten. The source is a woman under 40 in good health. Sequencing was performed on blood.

The CDR3, as DNA: TGCGCCAGCAGCTTAGGTCTTTCCGAAGATCAGGAAAACATTCAGTACTTC. Its translation is CASSLGLSEDQENIQYF. The chain couples TRBV5-1 to TRBJ2-4; D remains unclear. V shed 2 bases and J shed 5 bases, with 20 bases lying between them. CDR3 size: 17 residues. Germline V gene sequence: CDR1 SGHRS, CDR2 YFSETQ.